A selection of T cell receptor beta chains follows, all from one sample in a study of brain T cells in children with intractable seizures. Libraries were prepared by immunoSEQ multiplex PCR; TCRdb keeps only in-frame clonotypes and omits some of them. The sample shows over 95,000 clones, roughly 94% of them seen only once. The sample in question was peripheral blood, obtained at surgery. The receptors come from a boy in the first two years of life with hemimegalencephaly and intractable seizures. The CDR3 runs from the conserved cysteine through the conserved F or W. D genes are given only for firm matches. Size is omitted from some rows. Given values are once, few, many or a class for expanded clones.

clone_size: -
v_call: TRBV5-1
j_call: TRBJ2-5
d_call: TRBD2
cdr3_nt: TGCGCCAGCAGCTTGGAGGTAGCGGGAGGGCCGAGAGAGACCCAGTACTTC
cdr3_aa: CASSLEVAGGPRETQYF

clone_size: once
v_call: TRBV5-5
j_call: TRBJ2-7
d_call: -
cdr3_nt: TGTGCCAGCAGCGAATTCACCCTCTACGAGCAGTACTTC
cdr3_aa: CASSEFTLYEQYF

clone_size: -
v_call: TRBV18
j_call: TRBJ2-7
d_call: -
cdr3_nt: TGTGCCAGCTCACCACCGGGGGCTACCCTCAACCTATACGAGCAGTACTTC
cdr3_aa: CASSPPGATLNLYEQYF

clone_size: -
v_call: TRBV29-1
j_call: TRBJ1-1
d_call: TRBD1
cdr3_nt: TGCAGCGTAGCGGGACAGGGTTTGGGGACTGAAGCTTTCTTT
cdr3_aa: CSVAGQGLGTEAFF

clone_size: few
v_call: TRBV7-2
j_call: TRBJ1-2
d_call: -
cdr3_nt: TGTGCCAGCAGCGCCCGGGCGAGACGGGACTATGGCTACACCTTC
cdr3_aa: CASSARARRDYGYTF

clone_size: -
v_call: TRBV13
j_call: TRBJ1-4
d_call: -
cdr3_nt: TGTGCCAGCAGCCCCCGCGGCCCCGTTGAAAAACTGTTTTTT
cdr3_aa: CASSPRGPVEKLFF

clone_size: -
v_call: TRBV19
j_call: TRBJ1-5
d_call: TRBD1
cdr3_nt: TGTGCCAGTAGTCCGATGGACAGGGGAGGGCAGCCCCAGCATTTT
cdr3_aa: CASSPMDRGGQPQHF

clone_size: few
v_call: TRBV27
j_call: TRBJ2-7
d_call: TRBD1
cdr3_nt: TGTGCCAGCAGTTTAGGACAGGGGGCGGACGAGCAGTACTTC
cdr3_aa: CASSLGQGADEQYF

clone_size: -
v_call: TRBV27
j_call: TRBJ1-2
d_call: -
cdr3_nt: TGTGCCAGCAGTCTCTACAGGACGGTCGCTAACTATGGCTACACCTTC
cdr3_aa: CASSLYRTVANYGYTF

clone_size: -
v_call: TRBV5-1
j_call: TRBJ2-5
d_call: -
cdr3_nt: TGCGCCAGCAGCTCTCATCTCCGAGGGGGGAGGGACGAGACCCAGTACTTC
cdr3_aa: CASSSHLRGGRDETQYF

clone_size: once
v_call: TRBV11-3
j_call: TRBJ2-3
d_call: -
cdr3_nt: TGTGCCAGCAGCCCCCGGGGGTGGGCCTATCTTAGCACAGATACGCAGTATTTT
cdr3_aa: CASSPRGWAYLSTDTQYF

clone_size: -
v_call: TRBV28
j_call: TRBJ2-7
d_call: -
cdr3_nt: TGTGCCAGCAGTAAGTGGGGTTCCTTAGGCGAGCAGTACTTC
cdr3_aa: CASSKWGSLGEQYF

clone_size: -
v_call: TRBV5-3
j_call: TRBJ1-5
d_call: -
cdr3_nt: TGTGCCAGAAGCTTGGGTCAGCCCCAGCATTTT
cdr3_aa: CARSLGQPQHF

clone_size: -
v_call: TRBV14
j_call: TRBJ2-4
d_call: TRBD1
cdr3_nt: TGTGCCAGCAGCCACACACCGGGACAGGGGGCTTCACCTGCCAAAAACATTCAGTACTTC
cdr3_aa: CASSHTPGQGASPAKNIQYF

clone_size: -
v_call: TRBV19
j_call: TRBJ2-3
d_call: TRBD2
cdr3_nt: TGTGCCAGTAGTATAGGGGAGGGTCCCGTCACAGATACGCAGTATTTT
cdr3_aa: CASSIGEGPVTDTQYF

clone_size: -
v_call: TRBV11-2
j_call: TRBJ2-7
d_call: -
cdr3_nt: TGTGCCAGCAGCTTAGGGGTTTCGGGGACCTACGAGCAGTACTTC
cdr3_aa: CASSLGVSGTYEQYF

clone_size: -
v_call: TRBV24-1
j_call: TRBJ2-1
d_call: -
cdr3_nt: TGTGCCACCAGTGATACCGGTGGAAGCTCCTACAATGAGCAGTTCTTC
cdr3_aa: CATSDTGGSSYNEQFF

clone_size: -
v_call: TRBV2
j_call: TRBJ1-5
d_call: TRBD1
cdr3_nt: TGTGCCAGCAGTCCCGGGACAGGTGGGCATTTT
cdr3_aa: CASSPGTGGHF

clone_size: -
v_call: TRBV29-1
j_call: TRBJ1-4
d_call: -
cdr3_nt: TGCAGCGTTGATGAGGGTCTGTCCGGTAAACTGTTTTTT
cdr3_aa: CSVDEGLSGKLFF

clone_size: once
v_call: TRBV9
j_call: TRBJ1-6
d_call: TRBD1
cdr3_nt: TGTGCCAGCAGCTCCCGGCCGTCTATCCCGGGACAGAGCGTTGGGTTCCCCCTCCACTTT
cdr3_aa: CASSSRPSIPGQSVGFPLHF

clone_size: -
v_call: TRBV6-5
j_call: TRBJ1-2
d_call: -
cdr3_nt: TGTGCCAGCAGAACAGGGAAGGGGTGGTCGGATGGCTACACCTTC
cdr3_aa: CASRTGKGWSDGYTF

clone_size: -
v_call: TRBV7-8
j_call: TRBJ2-7
d_call: TRBD1
cdr3_nt: TGTGCCAGCAGCAACCCGGGACAGGACACCTACGAGCAGTACTTC
cdr3_aa: CASSNPGQDTYEQYF

clone_size: -
v_call: TRBV19
j_call: TRBJ2-2
d_call: -
cdr3_nt: TGTGCCAGTAGAGACTACACCGGGGAGCTGTTTTTT
cdr3_aa: CASRDYTGELFF

clone_size: -
v_call: TRBV21-1
j_call: TRBJ2-7
d_call: -
cdr3_nt: TGTGCCAGCAGCAAAGAATGGAGCGGGCCCTCCTACGAGCAGTACTTC
cdr3_aa: CASSKEWSGPSYEQYF

clone_size: -
v_call: TRBV27
j_call: TRBJ2-7
d_call: -
cdr3_nt: TGTGCCAGCAGTTTCTCCGGGGCCGAGCAGTACTTC
cdr3_aa: CASSFSGAEQYF

clone_size: -
v_call: TRBV24-1
j_call: TRBJ1-2
d_call: TRBD1
cdr3_nt: TGTGCCACCAGTGACCCGACAGGGGCAGACTATGGCTACACCTTC
cdr3_aa: CATSDPTGADYGYTF

clone_size: -
v_call: TRBV20-1
j_call: TRBJ1-5
d_call: -
cdr3_nt: TGCAGTGCTAGGATTAATCAGCCCCAGCATTTT
cdr3_aa: CSARINQPQHF

clone_size: -
v_call: TRBV7-2
j_call: TRBJ1-1
d_call: -
cdr3_nt: TGTGCCAGCAGCTTCCGTACGCTGAACATGAACACTGAAGCTTTCTTT
cdr3_aa: CASSFRTLNMNTEAFF

clone_size: -
v_call: TRBV2
j_call: TRBJ2-4
d_call: TRBD2
cdr3_nt: TGTGCCAGCAGGAGGACTAGCGGTATGGGGGCCAAAAACATTCAGTACTTC
cdr3_aa: CASRRTSGMGAKNIQYF

clone_size: -
v_call: TRBV29-1
j_call: TRBJ2-7
d_call: TRBD2
cdr3_nt: TGCAGCGTAACAGCGGGAGCCGCCTACGAGCAGTACTTC
cdr3_aa: CSVTAGAAYEQYF

clone_size: -
v_call: TRBV27
j_call: TRBJ2-7
d_call: -
cdr3_nt: TGTGCCAGCAGGGGACTCTCCTACGAGCAGTACTTC
cdr3_aa: CASRGLSYEQYF

clone_size: -
v_call: TRBV7-2
j_call: TRBJ2-3
d_call: -
cdr3_nt: TGTGCCAGCAGCTTCCTAGCCACAGATACGCAGTATTTT
cdr3_aa: CASSFLATDTQYF